This TCR beta chain was sequenced in a study of blood T cell repertoires in COVID-19. Overall study: Samples representing acute and convalescent COVID-19 were sourced from the United States, Italy and Spain. PBMCs, B-cell-depleted T cells, or T cells were the source of the cDNA or gDNA that made up the material.

Some clones are missing from TCRdb's copy, which holds only in-frame ones; the method was immunoSEQ multiplex PCR. The sample shows roughly 190,000 clones, around 84% of them seen only once. The V and J ends lost 0 bases and 8 bases, in that order; junction bases with no gene match: 1. Germline V gene data show CDR1 as SGDLS and CDR2 as YYNGEE. The CDR3 runs to 13 residues. The chain carries TRBV9 and TRBJ1-5; 8 bases fit TRBD1. Sequencing was done on a sample of peripheral blood. The receptor was derived from a man aged 30 to 45 with active or convalescent COVID-19. The CDR3 here is CASSVAGGEPQHF. The DNA of the CDR3 is TGTGCCAGCAGCGTAGCAGGGGGCGAGCCCCAGCATTTT.